This T cell receptor beta chain came from a study of blood T cell repertoires in COVID-19. This clone was found a few times. The CDR3 spans 15 residues. Germline V gene data show CDR1 as SGHRS and CDR2 as YFSETQ. Trimming cost V 1 base and J 4 bases; bases outside gene matches: 5. Here immunoSEQ multiplex PCR was the method, and the copy in TCRdb shows in-frame clones only, minus some. The sample lists a few hundred thousand clones, 85% occurring once. The sequenced sample consisted of PBMCs or T cells enriched from blood (not recorded which). The TCR originated in a woman in her forties or fifties who had recovered from COVID-19. The chain combines TRBV5-1 with TRBJ2-3; 8 bases agree with TRBD1. In nucleotides, the CDR3 is TGCGCCAGCAGCTTGTCAGGGGGCGACGCAGATACGCAGTATTTT. It yields the protein CASSLSGGDADTQYF.